This entry lists 25 T cell receptor beta chains sequenced from one sample in a study of T-cell reconstitution after alpha-beta-depleted transplantation in children. As it was prepared, the TCRbeta library received unique molecular identifiers. In TCRdb, the PCR reads were re-called with MiXCR into one record per CDR3 protein. The repertoire has about a million distinct CDR3 sequences, about 30% of them found once; the top ten carry roughly 31%. This sample comprised PBMCs, mostly from graft donor cells, obtained 360 days after TCRalphabeta/CD19-depleted stem cell transplant. These receptors all come from a boy younger than two who had a stem cell transplant for SCID, so the T cells may come from the graft donor.

This chain joins TRBV15 and TRBJ2-5, with TRBD1 matching 11 bases. This CDR3 has 14 amino acids. Germline loops: CDR1 LNHNV, CDR2 YYDKDF (reference sequence). After removal of 8 bases from V and 4 bases from J, the junction contained 6 bases not matched to a gene. The CDR3 region is CATSTGQGAETQYF. CDR3 nucleotides: TGTGCCACCTCCACCGGACAGGGGGCAGAGACCCAGTACTTC. Full variable domain (remainder filled in from reference TRBV15 and TRBJ2-5): DAMVIQNPRYQVTQFGKPVTLSCSQTLNHNVMYWYQQKSSQAPKLLFHYYDKDFNNEADTPDNFQSRRPNTSFCFLDIRSPGLGDTAMYLCATSTGQGAETQYFGPGTRLLVL.

This chain connects TRBV12-3 or TRBV12-4 to TRBJ1-5; 8 nucleotides line up with TRBD1. Unmatched junction bases numbered 10, after V lost 6 bases and J lost 0 bases. This CDR3 comprises 17 residues. The CDR3 coding sequence is TGTGCCAGCAGCTGGACCGGGACAGGCCTTAGCAATCAGCCCCAGCATTTT. This gives the protein CASSWTGTGLSNQPQHF.

The CDR3 DNA sequence: TGTGCCACCAGCAGAGAATCCGACAGGACATACATGAACACTGAAGCTTTCTTT. Its translation: CATSRESDRTYMNTEAFF. The chain carries TRBV15 and TRBJ1-1; D is perhaps TRBD1 (6 bases). The germline CDR1 and CDR2 sequences are LNHNV and YYDKDF (reference sequence). This CDR3 region has 18 residues. Trimming stripped 0 bases from V and 0 bases from J, with 17 bases between.

V gene TRBV6-5 combines with J gene TRBJ2-4, with TRBD2 matching 7 bases. Trimming at V came to 2 bases and at J to 8 bases, leaving 3 bases not matched to a gene. Germline V gene data show CDR1 as MNHEY and CDR2 as SVGAGI. The CDR3 contains 13 residues. CDR3 loop: CASSYGRGYIQYF. The DNA for the CDR3 is TGTGCCAGCAGTTACGGGAGGGGCTACATTCAGTACTTC.

This clonotype occurred a few times. This chain links TRBV6-5 with TRBJ2-1; the match to TRBD2 covers 7 bases. Trimming took 2 bases from V and 0 from J; bases not matched to a gene: 4. This CDR3 has 16 amino acids. Germline CDR1 reads MNHEY; CDR2 reads SVGAGI. In DNA, the CDR3 is TGTGCCAGCAGTTACAACCCTAGCGGCTCCTACAATGAGCAGTTCTTC. Protein product: CASSYNPSGSYNEQFF.

The V gene is TRBV10-3, the J gene TRBJ2-3; a weak D match, TRBD2 (6 bases). The V end lost 10 bases, the J end lost 2 bases, and 10 bases lay between the germline ends. The CDR3 totals 12 residues. Germline CDR1 ENHRY, CDR2 SYGVKD. CDR3 nucleotides: TGTGCCACGGGGGACTTCACAGATACGCAGTATTTT. This sequence encodes CATGDFTDTQYF.

This clonotype appeared a few times. The chain couples TRBV3-1 to TRBJ1-2; tentative D call: TRBD1 (6 bases). The CDR3 consists of 15 residues. The V and J ends lost 0 bases and 8 bases respectively, with 16 bases between them. Per the germline V gene, CDR1 is LGHDT and CDR2 is YNNKEL (reference sequence). This CDR3 is CASSQDGFSRGGYTF. The CDR3, as DNA: TGTGCCAGCAGCCAAGATGGATTTTCCAGGGGAGGCTACACCTTC. The whole variable domain, filled in from reference TRBV3-1 and TRBJ1-2, reads DTAVSQTPKYLVTQMGNDKSIKCEQNLGHDTMYWYKQDSKKFLKIMFSYNNKELIINETVPNRFSPKSPDKAHLNLHINSLELGDSAVYFCASSQDGFSRGGYTFGSGTRLTVV.

The genes are TRBV18 and TRBJ2-3; D is ambiguous. CDR1 KGHSH and CDR2 LQKENI come from the germline V gene. The CDR3 length is 14 residues. V gave up 2 bases and J gave up 4 bases, with 10 bases separating them. The CDR3: CASSPRRPSDTQYF. The DNA for the CDR3 is TGTGCCAGCTCACCAAGGCGGCCGTCAGATACGCAGTATTTT. The whole variable domain, remainder taken from reference TRBV18 and TRBJ2-3, is NAGVMQNPRHLVRRRGQEARLRCSPMKGHSHVYWYRQLPEEGLKFMVYLQKENIIDESGMPKERFSAEFPKEGPSILRIQQVVRGDSAAYFCASSPRRPSDTQYFGPGTRLTVL.

The gene calls are TRBV4-2 and TRBJ2-7; 9 positions agree with TRBD2. J lost 1 base, V lost 4 bases, and 2 bases had no gene match. CDR3 size: 14 residues. Germline V lookup: CDR1 LGHNA, CDR2 YNFKEQ. CDR3: CASSPSGESYEQYF. DNA for the CDR3: TGTGCCAGCAGCCCTAGCGGGGAATCCTACGAGCAGTACTTC.

The gene calls are TRBV12-3 or TRBV12-4 and TRBJ2-3; weak D call: TRBD2 (7 bases). The ends were cut back, 6 bases at V and 1 base at J, with 14 bases in the middle. The CDR3 runs to 15 residues. The chain's CDR3 is CASRLGRGGTDTQYF. CDR3 coding DNA: TGTGCCAGCAGGTTGGGGAGGGGGGGCACAGATACGCAGTATTTT.

This clonotype was seen a single time. The gene calls are TRBV3-1 and TRBJ2-2; 7 bases are shared with TRBD2. Looked up from germline, CDR1 is LGHDT and CDR2 is YNNKEL (reference sequence). There are 16 residues in the CDR3. Trimming took 4 bases from V and 6 from J; bases not matched to a gene: 11. CDR3 region: CASSPETSRLSGELFF. The CDR3 region has the DNA TGTGCCAGCAGCCCCGAGACTAGCAGACTCTCCGGGGAGCTGTTTTTT. The variable domain in full, with the rest retrieved from reference TRBV3-1 and TRBJ2-2, is DTAVSQTPKYLVTQMGNDKSIKCEQNLGHDTMYWYKQDSKKFLKIMFSYNNKELIINETVPNRFSPKSPDKAHLNLHINSLELGDSAVYFCASSPETSRLSGELFFGEGSRLTVL.

There are a few counts of this clonotype. This chain uses TRBV15 with TRBJ1-2; D is uncertain. Germline CDR1 LNHNV, CDR2 YYDKDF (reference sequence). Trimming stripped 0 bases from V and 4 bases from J, with 9 bases between. The CDR3 is 14 residues long. The CDR3 spells CATSRDPASYGYTF. The CDR3 nucleotides are TGTGCCACCAGCAGAGATCCAGCTAGCTATGGCTACACCTTC.

This clonotype has just a few counts. The V call is TRBV7-9, the J call TRBJ2-7, with D perhaps assigned TRBD1 or TRBD2 (5 bases each). The CDR3 totals 14 residues. Looked up from germline, CDR1 is SEHNR and CDR2 is FQNEAQ (reference sequence). V was shortened by 1 base and J by 4 bases, with 11 bases between the two germline ends. In DNA, the CDR3 is TGTGCCAGCAGCTTAGGGGACGTCAAGTACGAGCAGTACTTC. It specifies CASSLGDVKYEQYF.

The chain combines TRBV6-5 with TRBJ2-1, with a weak D call TRBD2 (6 bases). V was pared by 2 bases and J by 9 bases, with 14 bases between. From germline, CDR1 is MNHEY and CDR2 SVGAGI. The CDR3 spans 14 residues. The CDR3 DNA reads TGTGCCAGCAGTTACGGGGGGTTGGGCTCTGAGCAGTTCTTC. This codes for CASSYGGLGSEQFF.

The chain has TRBV27 and TRBJ2-1, with TRBD2 matching over 11 bases. The CDR3 covers 15 residues. Trimming at V came to 2 bases and at J to 12 bases, leaving 9 bases not matched to a gene. Germline assignment: CDR1 MNHEY and CDR2 SMNVEV (reference sequence). The CDR3 protein is CASSLVGLAGGRQFF. The CDR3 DNA follows: TGTGCCAGCAGTTTAGTGGGGCTAGCGGGGGGCCGGCAGTTCTTC.

The chain uses TRBV12-3 or TRBV12-4 and TRBJ2-2, with a possible D match to TRBD2 (7 bases). The CDR3 is made up of 16 amino acids. The V end was cut by 7 bases, the J end by 3 bases, with 18 bases between. CDR3 bases: TGTGCCAGCAAGGGACTACCGGGGGCTCACACCGGGGAGCTGTTTTTT. Its translation: CASKGLPGAHTGELFF.

The rearrangement uses TRBV6-2 or TRBV6-3 and TRBJ2-1; 9 bases agree with TRBD2. CDR3 length: 15 amino acids. With V trimmed by 0 bases and J by 9 bases, 6 bases remained unmatched. The germline V gene has CDR1 MNHEY and CDR2 SVGEGT. Here the CDR3 reads CASSYSASGTSEQFF. The CDR3 nucleotides are TGTGCCAGCAGTTACTCGGCTAGCGGGACCAGTGAGCAGTTCTTC.

V and J are TRBV29-1 and TRBJ1-6, with D unresolved. The germline V gene has CDR1 SQVTM and CDR2 ANQGSEA. Deletions cut 5 bases from V and 6 bases from J, with 11 bases between. The CDR3 runs 13 residues. In DNA form, the CDR3 reads TGCAGCGTTCGAACAGATATTAATTCACCCCTCCACTTT. It translates to CSVRTDINSPLHF.

This clonotype has only a few counts. This chain links TRBV4-1 with TRBJ2-7; TRBD2 is a possible D gene (6 bases). Trimming took off 5 bases at V and 3 bases at J, with 20 bases between the two ends. Germline V lookup: CDR1 MGHRA, CDR2 YSYEKL. The length of the CDR3 is 16 residues. CDR3: CASSGGLDGSYYEQYF. The DNA of the CDR3 is TGCGCCAGCAGCGGAGGACTCGACGGGAGTTACTACGAGCAGTACTTC.

The V call is TRBV5-1, the J call TRBJ2-2, with 10 bases that match TRBD2. V lost 4 bases, J lost 0 bases, and 6 bases stayed unmatched. From germline, CDR1 is SGHRS and CDR2 YFSETQ. The CDR3 runs 17 residues. This CDR3 is CASSTLTSGANTGELFF. CDR3 DNA: TGCGCCAGCAGCACTCTAACTAGCGGGGCGAACACCGGGGAGCTGTTTTTT.

This clonotype was seen a few times. This chain joins TRBV5-1 and TRBJ2-3; D might be TRBD1 or TRBD2, each matching 5 bases. V dropped 0 bases and J dropped 2 bases, with 13 bases sitting between them. From germline, CDR1 is SGHRS and CDR2 YFSETQ. This CDR3 region has 16 residues. The CDR3 region is CASSLEAGAITDTQYF. CDR3 sequence (DNA): TGCGCCAGCAGCTTGGAGGCCGGGGCGATCACAGATACGCAGTATTTT.

About this clonotype itself: Mismatch with germline at one junction end may stem from a read error. The chain couples TRBV7-3 to TRBJ2-3; possibly TRBD1 for D (6 bases). Germline-derived CDR1 and CDR2 are SGHTA and FQGTGA. CDR3 length: 16 amino acids. CDR3 region: CASSLMRTASTYTQYF. CDR3 sequence (DNA): TGTGCCAGCAGCTTAATGCGGACAGCGAGCACATATACGCAGTATTTT.

The V and J genes are TRBV9 and TRBJ2-1; a possible D gene is TRBD2 (5 bases). Per the germline V gene, CDR1 is SGDLS and CDR2 is YYNGEE. The ends were cut back, 0 bases at V and 9 bases at J, with 22 bases in the middle. The CDR3 length is 17 residues. CDR3 loop: CASSVATGEGSRAEQFF. The CDR3 nucleotides are TGTGCCAGCAGCGTAGCTACCGGTGAAGGTTCGAGGGCTGAGCAGTTCTTC.

The chain uses TRBV6-2 or TRBV6-3 and TRBJ2-1, with D perhaps matching TRBD1 or TRBD2 (6 bases each). Germline V gene lookup returns CDR1 MNHEY and CDR2 SVGEGT. Deletions cut 7 bases from V and 0 bases from J, with 16 bases between. The CDR3 length is 16 residues. CDR3 loop: CASTRRGLSSYNEQFF. DNA of the CDR3: TGTGCCAGCACCCGCCGGGGGCTAAGCTCCTACAATGAGCAGTTCTTC.

In this sample, this clonotype turned up a few times. DNA for the CDR3: TGTGCCAGCAGCCCAGACCCGGGTGGGAACTCTGGAAACACCATATATTTT. As protein: CASSPDPGGNSGNTIYF. V usage is TRBV4-2 and J usage is TRBJ1-3; no clear D gene. The CDR3 consists of 17 residues. The V gene lost 4 bases and the J gene lost 0 bases, with 16 bases spanning the gap. Germline-derived CDR1 and CDR2 are LGHNA and YNFKEQ.